These 30 T cell receptor beta chains were sequenced from one sample in a study of regulatory T cells in long-lasting Graves disease. Researchers made TCR beta libraries by using iRepertoire HTBI primers and running Arm-PCR on CDR3 regions. TCRdb fed the multiplex PCR reads into MiXCR, producing one record per CDR3 protein. The sample consists of under 300,000 distinct CDR3 sequences, about 18% of them appearing once. The time point: newly diagnosed GD, antithyroid drugs for less than 3 months. Generation of the TCR library employed RNA extracted from PBMCs. The same data also went into a second study, on T cells in Graves' hyperthyroidism and ophthalmopathy.

The material was peripheral blood mononuclear cells (PBMCs), obtained at new diagnosis, from a patient treated with antithyroid drugs. Receptors were obtained from a woman in her 30s with Graves disease.

The chain combines TRBV6-2 or TRBV6-3 with TRBJ1-4, with TRBD1 as a possible D gene (5 bases). This CDR3 has 17 residues. Trimming removed 7 bases at V and 0 bases at J, with 18 bases between. Germline-derived CDR1 and CDR2 are MNHEY and SVGEGT. This CDR3 is CASKGPALLTTNEKLFF. The DNA for the CDR3 is TGTGCCAGCAAGGGACCCGCACTTCTAACAACTAATGAAAAACTGTTTTTT.

In its sample, this clonotype was seen many times. This sequence joins TRBV20-1 and TRBJ2-3; D unresolved. Germline assignment: CDR1 DFQATT and CDR2 SNEGSKA (reference sequence). The CDR3 runs to 14 residues. Deletions cut 0 bases from V and 6 bases from J, with 13 bases between. The CDR3 here is CSARDQATGDTQYF. The CDR3 DNA reads as TGCAGTGCTAGAGATCAGGCAACCGGGGATACGCAGTATTTT.

This clonotype has a count of ten or more. This chain uses TRBV13 with TRBJ2-3; TRBD1 matches at 10 bases. Trimming cost V 5 bases and J 3 bases; bases outside gene matches: 11. In germline, CDR1 is PRHDT, CDR2 FYEKMQ (reference sequence). This CDR3 has 17 residues. The CDR3 loop reads CASSAERDRGRTDTQYF. The DNA for the CDR3 is TGTGCCAGCAGCGCTGAAAGGGACAGGGGCAGGACAGATACGCAGTATTTT.

V is TRBV30 and J is TRBJ2-5; D might be TRBD1 (6 bases). Germline loops: CDR1 GTSNPN, CDR2 SVGIG (reference sequence). Trimming took off 6 bases at V and 5 bases at J, with 16 bases between the two ends. The CDR3 has 13 residues. The CDR3 nucleotides are TGTGCCTGCCGGGAATGGGGGCAGGAGACCCAGTACTTC. Protein: CACREWGQETQYF.

Points on this clonotype: A much bigger clone sits one base away, suggesting this may be a read error. The chain couples TRBV4-3 to TRBJ1-2; no clear D gene. The CDR3 loop spans 15 amino acids. Germline lookup yields CDR1 LGHNA and CDR2 YSLEER. V lost 1 base and J 1 base, leaving 10 bases between the germline ends. CDR3 sequence (DNA): TGCGCCAGCAGCCAAGGACCTCGGGTTAACTATGGCTACACCTTC. It yields the protein CASSQGPRVNYGYTF.

In regard to this clonotype: This could be a read error, since a much larger clone is one nucleotide away. V is TRBV2 and J is TRBJ2-1, with 7 bases that match TRBD1. CDR3 length: 15 residues. Per germline, CDR1 SNHLY and CDR2 FYNNEI. The J segment lost 10 bases and the V segment lost 5 bases, leaving 14 bases of the junction unmatched. The CDR3 is CASSSASDRPYEQFF. CDR3 sequence (DNA): TGTGCCAGCAGTTCTGCCTCGGACAGGCCCTACGAGCAGTTCTTC.

At least ten counts were recorded for this clonotype. This rearrangement joins TRBV7-9 to TRBJ1-1; 10 nucleotides align to TRBD1. The CDR3 covers 16 residues. CDR1 is SEHNR and CDR2 is FQNEAQ in the germline V gene (reference sequence). The trim removed 4 bases at V and 1 base at J, leaving 6 bases unmatched. The CDR3 sequence: CASSSTDRGRNTEAFF. CDR3 DNA sequence: TGTGCCAGCAGCTCGACCGACAGGGGGCGGAACACTGAAGCTTTCTTT.

This clonotype was picked up many times. This chain connects TRBV15 to TRBJ2-5; 14 nucleotides line up with TRBD2. This CDR3 is 18 amino acids long. After removal of 1 base from V and 5 bases from J, the junction contained 9 bases not matched to a gene. Germline V gives CDR1 LNHNV, CDR2 YYDKDF (reference sequence). CDR3 in amino acids: CATSRGGRLAGGRETQYF. In DNA, the CDR3 is TGTGCCACCAGCAGAGGAGGAAGACTAGCGGGGGGGCGCGAGACCCAGTACTTC.

This clonotype was counted ten times or more. The rearrangement uses TRBV9 and TRBJ1-4; no firm D call. From germline, CDR1 is SGDLS and CDR2 YYNGEE. The CDR3 contains 14 residues. The germline V and J ends were trimmed by 3 bases and 5 bases, with 11 bases remaining between them. CDR3 coding DNA: TGTGCCAGCAGCGCCGGTGTGGAGAATGAAAAACTGTTTTTT. It translates to CASSAGVENEKLFF. Full variable domain (outside the CDR3, taken from reference TRBV9 and TRBJ1-4): DSGVTQTPKHLITATGQRVTLRCSPRSGDLSVYWYQQSLDQGLQFLIQYYNGEERAKGNILERFSAQQFPDLHSELNLSSLELGDSALYFCASSAGVENEKLFFGSGTQLSVL.

This clonotype was detected ten times or more. The J gene is TRBJ2-3, the V gene TRBV18; possibly TRBD2 for D (5 bases). Trimming shortened V by 4 bases and J by 0 bases, and 8 bases separated the two germline ends. Germline CDR1 reads KGHSH; CDR2 reads LQKENI. The length of the CDR3 is 14 residues. The CDR3 DNA reads as TGTGCCAGCTCACTAGGGAGTAGCACAGATACGCAGTATTTT. The encoded protein is CASSLGSSTDTQYF. Full variable domain (outside the CDR3, taken from reference TRBV18 and TRBJ2-3): NAGVMQNPRHLVRRRGQEARLRCSPMKGHSHVYWYRQLPEEGLKFMVYLQKENIIDESGMPKERFSAEFPKEGPSILRIQQVVRGDSAAYFCASSLGSSTDTQYFGPGTRLTVL.

This clonotype was recorded at least ten times. The CDR3 region is CSARDYGYYGYTF. In DNA form, the CDR3 reads TGCAGTGCTAGAGATTACGGTTACTATGGCTACACCTTC. This chain joins TRBV20-1 and TRBJ1-2; D unresolved. V lost 0 bases, J lost 3 bases, and 8 bases lay in between. The CDR3 is made up of 13 amino acids. In germline, CDR1 is DFQATT, CDR2 SNEGSKA (reference sequence).

As for this clonotype: It is likely a read error: a sequence one base away is far more abundant. The V call is TRBV5-5, the J call TRBJ1-1; D remains unclear. The CDR3 extends over 15 amino acids. CDR1 is SGHKS and CDR2 is YYEKEE in the germline V gene (reference sequence). The CDR3 loop is CASSLVLRQNTEAFF. The DNA of the CDR3 is TGCGCCAGCAGCTTGGTTCTTCGCCAAAACACTGAAGCTTTCTTT.

About this clonotype itself: With only one base between it and a far larger clone, this is likely a read error. The genes are TRBV27 and TRBJ2-1; 10 nucleotides match TRBD1. Germline CDR1 reads MNHEY; CDR2 reads SMNVEV (reference sequence). CDR3 length: 16 amino acids. J was trimmed by 13 bases and V by 4 bases; bases with no gene match: 16. The DNA for the CDR3 is TGTGCCAGCAGTTCCCACCGGGACAGGGGCCCAACGTGTCAGTTCTTC. Translating it yields CASSSHRDRGPTCQFF.

Regarding this clonotype: This may come from a read error, since a much larger clone is one base off. The chain employs TRBV20-1 and TRBJ2-3, with D uncertain. The V end lost 3 bases, the J end lost 1 base, and 11 bases lay between the germline ends. The CDR3 contains 14 residues. The V gene's germline CDR1 is DFQATT and CDR2 SNEGSKA (reference sequence). CDR3 in DNA: TGCAGTGCTAGGGTCGGCAGCCGCACAGATACGCAGTATTTT. Encoded protein: CSARVGSRTDTQYF.

In this sample, this clonotype turned up many times. CDR3 amino acids: CASSTAGAGSYNEQFF. The CDR3 region has the DNA TGTGCCAGCTCAACTGCAGGGGCGGGGTCCTACAATGAGCAGTTCTTC. The chain has TRBV18 and TRBJ2-1; D tentatively fits TRBD1 or TRBD2 (6 bases each). The CDR3 spans 16 residues. Trimming took off 5 bases at V and 1 base at J, with 15 bases between the two ends. The germline gives CDR1 KGHSH, CDR2 LQKENI.

This clonotype came up a few times. The chain links TRBV9 to TRBJ2-7; D possibly uses TRBD1 or TRBD2 (5 bases each). The CDR3 sequence is 15 residues long. Germline lookup yields CDR1 SGDLS and CDR2 YYNGEE. Trimming took off 0 bases at V and 2 bases at J, with 12 bases between the two ends. CDR3 amino acids: CASSVDWGSAYEQYF. The CDR3 region has the DNA TGTGCCAGCAGCGTAGATTGGGGGAGCGCCTACGAGCAGTACTTC.

Regarding this clonotype: A read error may be the cause here, since a much bigger clone is one base away. V gene TRBV5-1 combines with J gene TRBJ2-1; D perhaps matches TRBD2 (5 bases). Germline V CDR1 and CDR2: SGHRS, YFSETQ. The CDR3 sequence is 15 residues long. Trimming took off 3 bases at V and 10 bases at J, with 20 bases between the two ends. The CDR3 DNA follows: TGCGCCAGCAGCTCGACCGCGGACTTCAGATACGAGCAGTTCTTC. It yields the protein CASSSTADFRYEQFF.

This clonotype was counted ten times or more. The chain joins TRBV7-8 to TRBJ2-2; 10 nucleotides agree with TRBD2. V lost 4 bases, J lost 5 bases, and 10 bases stayed unmatched. The CDR3 contains 17 residues. Germline V gene lookup returns CDR1 SGHVS and CDR2 FQNEAQ. The CDR3 sequence is CASSSSELLAGTGELFF. The DNA of the CDR3 is TGTGCCAGCAGCTCCAGCGAGTTACTAGCGGGGACCGGGGAGCTGTTTTTT.

This clonotype has only a few counts. A much larger clonotype is one base distant, so this may be a read error. The V gene is TRBV10-3, the J gene TRBJ2-1, with 9 bases that match TRBD2. The CDR3 is made up of 15 amino acids. V shed 2 bases, J shed 9 bases, and the junction held 8 bases outside the gene matches. The germline V gene has CDR1 ENHRY and CDR2 SYGVKD. This chain's CDR3 is CAISESSSGVGEQFF. DNA for the CDR3: TGTGCCATCAGTGAGAGTTCTAGCGGGGTTGGTGAGCAGTTCTTC.

This clonotype was seen repeatedly, ten times or more. The V call is TRBV2, the J call TRBJ1-3; D possibly corresponds to TRBD1 (6 bases). The V end lost 6 bases, the J end lost 6 bases, and 36 bases lay between the germline ends. Germline loops: CDR1 SNHLY, CDR2 FYNNEI. This CDR3 comprises 21 residues. The CDR3 spells CASSVPRSRDTGRGLENTIYF. The CDR3, as DNA: TGTGCCAGCAGCGTGCCAAGGAGTCGGGACACGGGAAGAGGGTTGGAAAACACCATATATTTT.

This clonotype has only a few counts. A far larger clone is just one base off, so this is likely a read error. The chain links TRBV13 to TRBJ2-4; 7 nucleotides line up with TRBD2. Per germline, CDR1 PRHDT and CDR2 FYEKMQ (reference sequence). The CDR3 runs 15 residues. The trim removed 3 bases at V and 13 bases at J, leaving 15 bases unmatched. The CDR3 protein is CASSLGTSVVDEQYF. CDR3 bases: TGTGCCAGCAGCTTGGGTACTAGCGTGGTCGATGAGCAGTACTTC.

This clonotype was detected many times. Sequence at one end of the junction differs from germline and may be a read error. V and J are TRBV15 and TRBJ1-2; 7 bases agree with TRBD1. CDR3 length: 12 amino acids. The germline V gene has CDR1 LNHNV and CDR2 YYDKDF (reference sequence). This CDR3 reads CATSRDFGTAYF. The CDR3 region has the DNA TGTGCCACCAGCAGAGATTTCGGGACAGCTTACTTC. Together with reference TRBV15 and TRBJ1-2, the CDR3 gives the full variable domain: DAMVIQNPRYQVTQFGKPVTLSCSQTLNHNVMYWYQQKSSQAPKLLFHYYDKDFNNEADTPDNFQSRRPNTSFCFLDIRSPGLGDTAMYLCATSRDFGTAYFGSGTRLTVV.

This clonotype was counted at least ten times. This chain connects TRBV28 to TRBJ1-6, with TRBD1 matching 8 bases. Germline-derived CDR1 and CDR2 are MDHEN and SYDVKM. The J segment lost 10 bases and the V segment lost 6 bases, leaving 11 bases of the junction unmatched. CDR3 length equals 15 residues. The CDR3, as DNA: TGTGCCAGCAGGCGAGACAGGGGTTCAGGGTCACCCCTCCACTTT. Translating gives CASRRDRGSGSPLHF.

This clonotype was observed many times. This rearrangement joins TRBV27 to TRBJ1-1; D gene unclear. This CDR3 is built from 14 residues. V was shortened by 0 bases and J by 5 bases, with 10 bases between the two germline ends. Germline CDR1 and CDR2: MNHEY and SMNVEV (reference sequence). Written as DNA, the CDR3 is TGTGCCAGCAGTTTATCTCCCGGGGTTACTGAAGCTTTCTTT. Its translation: CASSLSPGVTEAFF.

This clonotype has just one count. The rearrangement links TRBV4-1 to TRBJ2-4, with D perhaps matching TRBD2 (5 bases). The CDR3 extends over 15 amino acids. V lost 0 bases, J lost 2 bases, and 8 bases lay in between. The germline CDR1 and CDR2 sequences are MGHRA and YSYEKL. The CDR3: CASSQDLASKNIQYF. CDR3 in DNA: TGCGCCAGCAGCCAAGATCTAGCTTCCAAAAACATTCAGTACTTC.

This clonotype was recorded many times. The V call is TRBV7-2, the J call TRBJ1-5; TRBD1 matches at 9 bases. V shed 6 bases, J shed 5 bases, and the junction held 8 bases outside the gene matches. Germline V gene lookup returns CDR1 SGHTA and CDR2 FQGNSA. CDR3 size: 15 residues. CDR3 region: CASRLDRGFDQPQHF. In nucleotides, the CDR3 is TGTGCCAGCAGACTAGACAGGGGGTTTGATCAGCCCCAGCATTTT.

This sequence joins TRBV20-1 and TRBJ2-3; 7 bases match TRBD1. The trim removed 5 bases at V and 3 bases at J, leaving 11 bases unmatched. Per germline, CDR1 DFQATT and CDR2 SNEGSKA (reference sequence). CDR3 length: 15 amino acids. The CDR3 region has the DNA TGCAGTGCTCCGACCGGGACAGAACGAACAGATACGCAGTATTTT. Its protein is CSAPTGTERTDTQYF.

The V call is TRBV18, the J call TRBJ2-5, with 8 bases aligning to TRBD1. The germline V gene encodes CDR1 KGHSH and CDR2 LQKENI. V shed 4 bases and J 5 bases; nucleotides not matched to a gene: 3. The length of the CDR3 is 13 residues. The CDR3 region has the DNA TGTGCCAGCTCACGGACAGGGCGGGAGACCCAGTACTTC. Its protein product is CASSRTGRETQYF.

In its sample, this clonotype was seen many times. The genes are TRBV6-2 or TRBV6-3 and TRBJ2-5; D may be TRBD2 (6 bases). The V gene's germline CDR1 is MNHEY and CDR2 SVGEGT. V was clipped by 2 bases and J by 2 bases, with 9 bases between them. The length of the CDR3 is 14 residues. CDR3: CASSYRGSQETQYF. CDR3 in DNA: TGTGCCAGCAGTTACCGGGGGTCTCAAGAGACCCAGTACTTC.

The sample holds many counts of this clonotype. The chain uses TRBV7-2 and TRBJ2-1, with 12 bases matching TRBD2. The junction had 9 bases not matched to a gene; V was cut back by 5 bases and J by 13 bases. The V gene's germline CDR1 is SGHTA and CDR2 FQGNSA. The CDR3 is made up of 14 amino acids. The CDR3 spells CASSPPRLAGAQFF. In DNA form, the CDR3 reads TGTGCCAGCAGCCCGCCCCGACTAGCGGGGGCTCAGTTCTTC. The full variable domain, in which reference TRBV7-2 and TRBJ2-1 provide the parts outside the CDR3, is GAGVSQSPSNKVTEKGKDVELRCDPISGHTALYWYRQSLGQGLEFLIYFQGNSAPDKSGLPSDRFSAERTGGSVSTLTIQRTQQEDSAVYLCASSPPRLAGAQFFGPGTRLTVL.